Detailed here is one T cell receptor beta chain. These data belong to a study of cytomegalovirus exposure and HLA in healthy donors. Donors had nominal health at sampling but likely had unrecorded immune exposures. Primers: 60 Vbeta forward and 13 Jbeta reverse. Some clones are missing from TCRdb's copy, which holds only in-frame ones; the method was immunoSEQ multiplex PCR. The sample holds some 140,000 clones; less than 85% are singletons and the top ten take about 10%. Germline loops: CDR1 MRHNA, CDR2 SNTAGT. The CDR3 totals 14 residues. The junction had 0 bases not matched to a gene; V was cut back by 0 bases and J by 4 bases.

The chain employs TRBV6-4 and TRBJ2-3; TRBD2 agrees at 8 bases. Sequenced material: PBMCs. This clonotype was obtained from a woman between 45 and 65 years old in good health and CMV-seropositive. The CDR3 spells CASSDSRGADTQYF. CDR3 nucleotide sequence: TGTGCCAGCAGTGACTCGCGGGGGGCAGATACGCAGTATTTT.